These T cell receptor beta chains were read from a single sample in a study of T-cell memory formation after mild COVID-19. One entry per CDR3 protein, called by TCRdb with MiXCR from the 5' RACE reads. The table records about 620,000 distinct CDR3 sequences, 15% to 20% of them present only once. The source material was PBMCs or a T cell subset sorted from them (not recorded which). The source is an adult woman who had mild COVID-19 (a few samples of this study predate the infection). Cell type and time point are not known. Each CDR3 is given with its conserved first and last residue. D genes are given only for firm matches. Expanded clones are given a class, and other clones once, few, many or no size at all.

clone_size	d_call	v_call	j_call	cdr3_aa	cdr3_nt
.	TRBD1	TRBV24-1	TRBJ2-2	CATSDPPRTGGKFWDTGELFF	TGTGCCACCAGTGACCCTCCGAGGACAGGGGGCAAGTTTTGGGACACCGGGGAGCTGTTTTTT
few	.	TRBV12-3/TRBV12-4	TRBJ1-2	CASSDGTFYGYTF	TGTGCCAGCAGTGACGGGACTTTCTATGGCTACACCTTC
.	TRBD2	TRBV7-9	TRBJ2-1	CASSLAGGVNNEQFF	TGTGCCAGCAGCTTAGCGGGAGGGGTGAACAATGAGCAGTTCTTC
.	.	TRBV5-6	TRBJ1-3	CASTLGTGLIGNTIYF	TGTGCCAGCACCCTGGGTACAGGTCTGATCGGAAACACCATATATTTT
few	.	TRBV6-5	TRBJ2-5	CASRRGVETQYF	TGTGCCAGCAGGCGGGGTGTAGAGACCCAGTACTTC
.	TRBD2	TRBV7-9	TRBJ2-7	CASSPPTGRGYEQYF	TGTGCCAGCAGCCCACCAACGGGGAGGGGTTACGAGCAGTACTTC
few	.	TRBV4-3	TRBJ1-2	CASSQDNTDPEYGYTF	TGCGCCAGCAGCCAAGATAACACAGATCCGGAGTATGGCTACACCTTC
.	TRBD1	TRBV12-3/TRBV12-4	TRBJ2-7	CASRRDRDYEQYF	TGTGCCAGCAGGCGGGACAGGGACTACGAGCAGTACTTC
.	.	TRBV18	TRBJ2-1	CASSPPSTFGEQFF	TGTGCCAGCTCACCACCGTCAACATTCGGGGAGCAGTTCTTC
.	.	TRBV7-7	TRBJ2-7	CASSLDREAWAEQYF	TGTGCCAGCAGCTTAGACAGGGAAGCTTGGGCGGAGCAGTACTTC
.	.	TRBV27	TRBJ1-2	CASSSGQYYGYTF	TGTGCCAGCAGCTCAGGACAGTACTATGGCTACACCTTC
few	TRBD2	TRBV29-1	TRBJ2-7	CSVELAGGKNYEQYF	TGCAGCGTTGAACTAGCGGGGGGCAAGAACTACGAGCAGTACTTC
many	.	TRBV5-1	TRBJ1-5	CASSLGAGQPQHF	TGCGCCAGCAGTCTAGGGGCGGGACAGCCCCAGCATTTT
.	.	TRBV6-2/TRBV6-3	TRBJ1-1	CASSYFSGRATEAFF	TGTGCCAGCAGTTACTTTTCGGGACGGGCGACTGAAGCTTTCTTT
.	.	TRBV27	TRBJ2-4	CASKTLAKNIQYF	TGTGCCAGCAAGACCCTAGCCAAAAACATTCAGTACTTC
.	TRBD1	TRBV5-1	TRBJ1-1	CASSLRDRGKVNTEAFF	TGCGCCAGCAGCCTACGGGACAGGGGTAAGGTGAACACTGAAGCTTTCTTT
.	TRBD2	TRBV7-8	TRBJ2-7	CASNIAGGSYEQYF	TGTGCCAGCAATATAGCGGGGGGATCCTACGAGCAGTACTTC
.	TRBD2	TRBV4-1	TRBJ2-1	CASRLSSGGTTWGYNEQFF	TGCGCCAGCAGATTGTCTAGCGGGGGAACCACGTGGGGATACAATGAGCAGTTCTTC
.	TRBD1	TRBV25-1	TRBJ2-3	CASPAVPGGPSDTQYF	TGTGCCAGCCCCGCCGTGCCAGGGGGCCCTTCAGATACGCAGTATTTT
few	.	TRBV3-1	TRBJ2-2	CASSQAGSTGELFF	TGTGCCAGCAGCCAAGCCGGGAGCACCGGGGAGCTGTTTTTT
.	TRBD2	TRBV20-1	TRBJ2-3	CSGSGGPGTQYF	TGCAGTGGGAGCGGGGGGCCGGGTACGCAGTATTTT
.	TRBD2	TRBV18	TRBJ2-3	CASSQTSSSSTDTQYF	TGTGCCAGCTCCCAGACTAGCAGCTCTAGCACAGATACGCAGTATTTT
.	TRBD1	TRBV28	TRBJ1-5	CASSLFQDREGQPQHF	TGTGCCAGCAGTTTATTTCAGGACAGGGAGGGTCAGCCCCAGCATTTT
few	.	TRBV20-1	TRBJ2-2	CSSEWAGELFF	TGCAGTTCGGAGTGGGCCGGGGAGCTGTTTTTT
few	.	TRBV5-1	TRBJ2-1	CASSLGTGRDEQFF	TGCGCCAGCAGCTTGGGGACAGGGAGGGATGAGCAGTTCTTC
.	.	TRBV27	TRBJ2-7	CASSLNRYSYEQYF	TGTGCCAGCAGCCTTAACCGGTATTCCTACGAGCAGTACTTC
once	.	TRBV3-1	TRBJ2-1	CASSQEGAVNNEQFF	TGTGCCAGCAGCCAAGAGGGGGCCGTCAACAATGAGCAGTTCTTC
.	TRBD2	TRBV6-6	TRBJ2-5	CASSPRGGLGETQYF	TGTGCCAGCAGCCCACGGGGAGGGCTTGGGGAGACCCAGTACTTC
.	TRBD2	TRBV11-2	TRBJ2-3	CASSFTSGGASTDTQYF	TGTGCCAGCAGCTTTACTAGCGGGGGGGCTAGTACAGATACGCAGTATTTT
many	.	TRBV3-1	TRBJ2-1	CASSQGRGSYNEQFF	TGTGCCAGCAGCCAGGGCAGGGGCTCCTACAATGAGCAGTTCTTC
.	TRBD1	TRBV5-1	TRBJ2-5	CASSKGQVRETQYF	TGCGCCAGCAGCAAAGGACAGGTCCGAGAGACCCAGTACTTC
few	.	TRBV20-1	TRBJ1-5	CSARPPGGVDSNQPQHF	TGCAGTGCTAGACCCCCCGGAGGGGTTGATAGCAATCAGCCCCAGCATTTT
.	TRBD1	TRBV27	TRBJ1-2	CASSGIGTANYGYTF	TGTGCCAGCAGTGGAATCGGGACAGCTAACTATGGCTACACCTTC
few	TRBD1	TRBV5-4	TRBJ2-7	CASSTGTAYEQYF	TGTGCCAGCAGCACCGGGACAGCCTACGAGCAGTACTTC
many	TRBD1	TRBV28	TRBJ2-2	CASSTGVPGELFF	TGTGCCAGCAGTACAGGGGTCCCCGGGGAGCTGTTTTTT
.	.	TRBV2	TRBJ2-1	CASRLEGDEQFF	TGTGCCAGCCGACTCGAGGGTGACGAGCAGTTCTTC
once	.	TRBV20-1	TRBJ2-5	CSASGSSQETQYF	TGCAGTGCTAGTGGTAGCAGCCAAGAGACCCAGTACTTC
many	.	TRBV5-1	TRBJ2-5	CASSLVGNQETQYF	TGCGCCAGCAGCTTGGTGGGGAACCAAGAGACCCAGTACTTC
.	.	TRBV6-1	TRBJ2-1	CASSEGNYNEQFF	TGTGCCAGCAGTGAGGGGAATTACAATGAGCAGTTCTTC
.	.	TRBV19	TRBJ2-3	CASRRATTDTQYF	TGTGCCAGTCGGCGGGCGACCACAGATACGCAGTATTTT
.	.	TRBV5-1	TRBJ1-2	CASSLAPGEYGYTF	TGCGCCAGCAGCTTGGCCCCAGGGGAGTATGGCTACACCTTC
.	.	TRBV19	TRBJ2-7	CASSHPGYEQYF	TGTGCCAGTAGTCACCCAGGCTACGAGCAGTACTTC
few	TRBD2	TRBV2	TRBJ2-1	CATQREAYNEQFF	TGTGCCACCCAGCGGGAGGCTTACAATGAGCAGTTCTTC
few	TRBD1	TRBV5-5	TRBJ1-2	CASSIIPGQDYGYTF	TGTGCCAGCAGCATCATACCGGGACAGGACTATGGCTACACCTTC
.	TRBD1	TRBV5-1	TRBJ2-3	CASHSGGAGTDTQYF	TGCGCCAGCCATTCAGGGGGCGCAGGCACAGATACGCAGTATTTT
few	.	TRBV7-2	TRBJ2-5	CASSLRSWTASETQYF	TGTGCCAGCAGCTTAAGGAGTTGGACTGCCTCAGAGACCCAGTACTTC